This TCR beta chain emerged from a study of identical twins. The CDR3 covers 15 residues. The ends were cut back, 7 bases at V and 11 bases at J, with 29 bases in the middle. CDR1 is SQVTM and CDR2 is ANQGSEA in the germline V gene. TCRdb re-called the 5' RACE reads through MiXCR, storing one row per CDR3 protein. The data contain 1.5 million to 2 million distinct CDR3 sequences, roughly a third of them singletons. This clonotype was obtained from a newborn girl in good health. The sequenced material came from cord blood. V is TRBV29-1 and J is TRBJ2-5; no definite D call. The CDR3 region has the DNA TGCAGCGGCATACCTAGTTCTCGCTCCTACAATGAGCAGTACTTC. Translated, it gives CSGIPSSRSYNEQYF.